This T cell receptor beta chain was recovered during a study of graft-versus-host responses after intestinal transplantation. Study-level information: Grafts were multivisceral, liver-intestinal, or isolated intestinal. Every recipient had anti-thymocyte globulin induction and two to three years of tacrolimus plus steroids. Study-level findings and limits: Some patients had graft-donor T cell macrochimerism. In their allografts, the ratios of graft-versus-host to host-versus-graft T cell clones were high. Circulating GvH clone levels at their peak were associated with HvG declines (early post-transplant).

Turning to this clone: Its antigen is still unknown.

Germline CDR1 MGHDK, CDR2 SYGVNS. CDR3 size: 12 residues. The ends were cut back, 7 bases at V and 10 bases at J, with 17 bases in the middle. TCRdb's table, derived via immunoSEQ multiplex PCR, lists solely in-frame clones and lacks some. In the table there are fewer than 95,000 clones, 85% to 95% of which are singletons. This TCR derives from a human donor who was the organ donor for an intestinal transplant. The sample here was unstimulated CD4+ T cells sorted from spleen or lymph node cells, taken before transplant. V is TRBV25-1 and J is TRBJ2-7; weak D call: TRBD1 (6 bases). The DNA of the CDR3 is TGTGCCAGCATCAGCCCCGGACAGCCCCAGTACTTC. Its protein product is CASISPGQPQYF.